Listed below are T cell receptor beta chains from one sample, sequenced in a study of CD4 and CD8 cells across lung adenocarcinoma regions. TCRdb called the PCR reads again in MiXCR, with one record for every CDR3 protein. The sample contains some 16,000 distinct CDR3 sequences, approximately 50% of which appear only once. The sample was CD8+ T cells from the center of a lung tumor. Receptor source: a female donor with lung adenocarcinoma. The CD4 and CD8 labels of this study may be unreliable. CDR3s include the opening cysteine and the closing phenylalanine or tryptophan. The order of the fields is CDR3 DNA, CDR3 protein, clone size, D gene, J gene, V gene. D genes are given only for firm matches. Clone size is shown for a subset of rows, as once, few, many or a class of expanded clone.

CDR3nt: TGTGCCAGCAGGAAAGGGGGCGCGGACACCGATACGCAGTATTTT
CDR3aa: CASRKGGADTDTQYF
abundance: .
d_gene: TRBD1
j_gene: TRBJ2-3
v_gene: TRBV6-1

CDR3nt: TGTGCCAGCTGGTCCACAGGGACGCTGTTTTTT
CDR3aa: CASWSTGTLFF
abundance: .
d_gene: .
j_gene: TRBJ2-2
v_gene: TRBV6-1

CDR3nt: TGTGCCAGCAGTCCTAGCGGGCACCCAACCCCAGAGACCCAGTACTTT
CDR3aa: CASSPSGHPTPETQYF
abundance: .
d_gene: TRBD2
j_gene: TRBJ2-3
v_gene: TRBV6-1

CDR3nt: TGCGGCGGCACGGGGCTGGGCGCCACAAACACGCAGTACTTT
CDR3aa: CGGTGLGATNTQYF
abundance: .
d_gene: .
j_gene: TRBJ2-3
v_gene: TRBV10-1

CDR3nt: TGTGCCAGCAGTGAACAAAGGGGGGGTAATGAAAAACTGTTTTTT
CDR3aa: CASSEQRGGNEKLFF
abundance: many
d_gene: .
j_gene: TRBJ1-4
v_gene: TRBV6-1

CDR3nt: TGTGCCAGCAGATTTAGCGGGAGAGGCAGTAATGAGCAGTTCTTC
CDR3aa: CASRFSGRGSNEQFF
abundance: few
d_gene: TRBD2
j_gene: TRBJ2-1
v_gene: TRBV27

CDR3nt: TGTGGCAGCTCGGGGCTGAGAGTCGAAAACACTCAGTACTTC
CDR3aa: CGSSGLRVENTQYF
abundance: .
d_gene: .
j_gene: TRBJ2-4
v_gene: TRBV6-8

CDR3nt: TGTGCCAGCAGTCGGGGGCTAGCGGGGGGTGACCAAGATACCCAGTATTTC
CDR3aa: CASSRGLAGGDQDTQYF
abundance: once
d_gene: TRBD2
j_gene: TRBJ2-5
v_gene: TRBV6-1

CDR3nt: TGTGCGGGGGGACTGGAGCAGTACTTC
CDR3aa: CAGGLEQYF
abundance: .
d_gene: .
j_gene: TRBJ2-7
v_gene: TRBV10-3

CDR3nt: TGTGCCAGCAGCTTAATAGGGCAAGAGACCCAGTACTTC
CDR3aa: CASSLIGQETQYF
abundance: .
d_gene: .
j_gene: TRBJ2-5
v_gene: TRBV7-3

CDR3nt: TGTGCCAGCAGCTTAGTAGCCCCTGGGGCAGGGGTGCACAATGAGCAGTTCTTC
CDR3aa: CASSLVAPGAGVHNEQFF
abundance: .
d_gene: .
j_gene: TRBJ2-1
v_gene: TRBV7-2

CDR3nt: TGTGCCAGCAGCCTAGACATTTACGAGCAGTACTTC
CDR3aa: CASSLDIYEQYF
abundance: few
d_gene: .
j_gene: TRBJ2-7
v_gene: TRBV6-1

CDR3nt: TGTGCCAGCAGTGCTCCGGGGCGGAGAGCCAAAGACATGCAGTACTTC
CDR3aa: CASSAPGRRAKDMQYF
abundance: .
d_gene: .
j_gene: TRBJ2-4
v_gene: TRBV27

CDR3nt: TGTGCCAGCAGTTCCCAAATGACAGGGGTGGGTGAAAAACTGTTTTTT
CDR3aa: CASSSQMTGVGEKLFF
abundance: many
d_gene: TRBD1
j_gene: TRBJ1-4
v_gene: TRBV27

CDR3nt: TGTGCCAGCAGTGAACCGGGACTAGCGGGCACCGGTACGCTGTATTTT
CDR3aa: CASSEPGLAGTGTLYF
abundance: .
d_gene: TRBD2
j_gene: TRBJ2-2
v_gene: TRBV6-1

CDR3nt: TGTGCCAGCAGTGAAGGGACAGTTAATGAGCAGTACTTC
CDR3aa: CASSEGTVNEQYF
abundance: .
d_gene: .
j_gene: TRBJ2-4
v_gene: TRBV6-1

CDR3nt: TGTGCCGCCTCGGGGCTGGGAGCCAAAGATACGCAGTATTTC
CDR3aa: CAASGLGAKDTQYF
abundance: .
d_gene: .
j_gene: TRBJ2-3
v_gene: TRBV15

CDR3nt: TGTGCCAGCATTAACGGTGGGGGATATGGTGCTGGTGACACAGATACGCAGTATTTC
CDR3aa: CASINGGGYGAGDTDTQYF
abundance: .
d_gene: .
j_gene: TRBJ2-3
v_gene: TRBV6-4

CDR3nt: TGTGCCAGCAGACAGAGGGGGGGTACCTACGAGCAGTACTTC
CDR3aa: CASRQRGGTYEQYF
abundance: .
d_gene: .
j_gene: TRBJ2-7
v_gene: TRBV6-1

CDR3nt: TGTGCGGGCATTGGAGGCCGGGAGACAGAGACCCAGTACTTT
CDR3aa: CAGIGGRETETQYF
abundance: .
d_gene: .
j_gene: TRBJ2-3
v_gene: TRBV10-3

CDR3nt: TGTGCCAGCAGTTTAGACCCCTTCAACTATGGCTACACCTTC
CDR3aa: CASSLDPFNYGYTF
abundance: medium-sized
d_gene: .
j_gene: TRBJ1-2
v_gene: TRBV27

CDR3nt: TGTGCCAGCAAGCGGACAGGGGGCGAGGATACGCAGTATTTT
CDR3aa: CASKRTGGEDTQYF
abundance: .
d_gene: TRBD1
j_gene: TRBJ2-3
v_gene: TRBV6-1

CDR3nt: TGTGCCAGCGAGGGACGGGTCGGGTCCACAGATACGCAGTATTTT
CDR3aa: CASEGRVGSTDTQYF
abundance: few
d_gene: .
j_gene: TRBJ2-3
v_gene: TRBV6-1